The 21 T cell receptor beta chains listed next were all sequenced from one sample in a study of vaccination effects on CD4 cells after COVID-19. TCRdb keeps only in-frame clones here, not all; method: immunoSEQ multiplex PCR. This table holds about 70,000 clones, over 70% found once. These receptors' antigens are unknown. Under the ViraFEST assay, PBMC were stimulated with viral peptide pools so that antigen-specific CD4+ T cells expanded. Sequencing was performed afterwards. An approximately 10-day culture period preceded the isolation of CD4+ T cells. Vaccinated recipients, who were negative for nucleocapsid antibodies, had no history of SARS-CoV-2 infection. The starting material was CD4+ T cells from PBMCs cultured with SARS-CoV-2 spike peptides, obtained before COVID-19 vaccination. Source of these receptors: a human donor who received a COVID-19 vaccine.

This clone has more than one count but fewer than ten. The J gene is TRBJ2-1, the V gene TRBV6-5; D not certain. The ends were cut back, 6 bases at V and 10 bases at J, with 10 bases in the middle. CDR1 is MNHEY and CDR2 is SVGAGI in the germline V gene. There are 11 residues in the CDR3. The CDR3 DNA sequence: TGTGCCAGCAGCCGGACCGGGGAGCAGTTCTTC. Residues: CASSRTGEQFF.

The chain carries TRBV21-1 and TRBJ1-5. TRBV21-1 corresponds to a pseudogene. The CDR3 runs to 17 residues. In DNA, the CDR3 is TGTGCCAGCAGCACCCACCTACAGGGAGGGAGCAATCAGCCCCAGCATTTT. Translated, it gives CASSTHLQGGSNQPQHF.

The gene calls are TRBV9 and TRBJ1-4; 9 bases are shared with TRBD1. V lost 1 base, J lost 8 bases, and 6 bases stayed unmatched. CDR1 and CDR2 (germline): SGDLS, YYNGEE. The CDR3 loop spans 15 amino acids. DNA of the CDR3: TGTGCCAGCAGCGTACAGGACAGGGGTGCGGAAAAACTGTTTTTT. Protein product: CASSVQDRGAEKLFF.

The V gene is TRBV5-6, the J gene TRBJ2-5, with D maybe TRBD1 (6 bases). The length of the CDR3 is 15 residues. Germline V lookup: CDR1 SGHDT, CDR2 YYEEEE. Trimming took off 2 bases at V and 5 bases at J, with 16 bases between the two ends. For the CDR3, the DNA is TGTGCCAGCAGCTTCACCGGGACACCTCTCGAGACCCAGTACTTC. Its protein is CASSFTGTPLETQYF.

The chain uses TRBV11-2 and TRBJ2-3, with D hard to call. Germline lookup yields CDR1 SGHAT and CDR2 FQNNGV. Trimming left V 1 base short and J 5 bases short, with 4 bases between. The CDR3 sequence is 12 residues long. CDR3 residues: CASSLVRDTQYF. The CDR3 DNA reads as TGTGCCAGCAGCTTAGTGAGAGATACGCAGTATTTT.

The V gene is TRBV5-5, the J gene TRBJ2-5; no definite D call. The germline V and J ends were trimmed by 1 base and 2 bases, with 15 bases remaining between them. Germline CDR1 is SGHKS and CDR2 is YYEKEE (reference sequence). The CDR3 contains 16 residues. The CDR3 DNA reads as TGTGCCAGCAGCTTGTCTCCAGGACGGTTACAAGAGACCCAGTACTTC. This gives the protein CASSLSPGRLQETQYF.

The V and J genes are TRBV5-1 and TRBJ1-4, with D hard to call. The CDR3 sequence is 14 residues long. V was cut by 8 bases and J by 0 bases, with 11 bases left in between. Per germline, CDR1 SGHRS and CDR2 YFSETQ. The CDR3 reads CASTESSTNEKLFF. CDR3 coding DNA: TGCGCCAGTACTGAATCGTCAACTAATGAAAAACTGTTTTTT.

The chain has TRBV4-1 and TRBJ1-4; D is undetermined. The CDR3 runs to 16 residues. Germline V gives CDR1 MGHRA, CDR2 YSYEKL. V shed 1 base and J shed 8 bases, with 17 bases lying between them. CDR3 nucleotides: TGCGCCAGCAGCCAAGTGTCAGGAGGTGATATGGAAAAACTGTTTTTT. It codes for CASSQVSGGDMEKLFF.

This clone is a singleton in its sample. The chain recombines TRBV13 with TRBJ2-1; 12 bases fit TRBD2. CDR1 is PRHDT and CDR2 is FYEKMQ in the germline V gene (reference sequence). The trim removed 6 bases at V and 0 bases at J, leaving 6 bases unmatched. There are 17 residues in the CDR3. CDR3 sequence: CASRHTSGGSSYNEQFF. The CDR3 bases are TGTGCCAGCAGGCATACTAGCGGGGGGAGCTCCTACAATGAGCAGTTCTTC.

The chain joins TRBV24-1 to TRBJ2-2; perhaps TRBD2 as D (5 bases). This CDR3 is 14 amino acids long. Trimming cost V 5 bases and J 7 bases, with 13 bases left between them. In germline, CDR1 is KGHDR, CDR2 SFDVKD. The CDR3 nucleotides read TGTGCCACCAGTGGAGGGCTCAAGGGCGGGGAGCTGTTTTTT. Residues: CATSGGLKGGELFF.

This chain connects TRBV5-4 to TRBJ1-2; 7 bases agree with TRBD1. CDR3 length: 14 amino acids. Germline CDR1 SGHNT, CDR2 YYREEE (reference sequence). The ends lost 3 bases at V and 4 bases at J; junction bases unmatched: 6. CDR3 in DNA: TGTGCCAGCAGCTGGGGGACAGAGATCTATGGCTACACCTTC. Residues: CASSWGTEIYGYTF.

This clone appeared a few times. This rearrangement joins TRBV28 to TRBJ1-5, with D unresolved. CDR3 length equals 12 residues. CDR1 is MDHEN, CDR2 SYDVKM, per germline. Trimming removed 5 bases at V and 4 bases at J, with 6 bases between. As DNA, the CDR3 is TGTGCCAGCAGTCCGACGAATCAGCCCCAGCATTTT. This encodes CASSPTNQPQHF.

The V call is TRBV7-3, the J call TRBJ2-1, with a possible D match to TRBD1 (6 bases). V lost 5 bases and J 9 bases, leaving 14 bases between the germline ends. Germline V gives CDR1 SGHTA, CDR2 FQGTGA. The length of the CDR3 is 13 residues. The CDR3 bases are TGTGCCAGCAGCCAACCAGGGGCTCGTGAGCAGTTCTTC. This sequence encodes CASSQPGAREQFF.

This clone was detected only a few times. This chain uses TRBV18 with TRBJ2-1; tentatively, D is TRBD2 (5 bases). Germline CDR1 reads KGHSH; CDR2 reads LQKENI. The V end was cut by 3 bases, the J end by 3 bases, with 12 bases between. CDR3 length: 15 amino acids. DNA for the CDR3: TGTGCCAGCTCACCTCACGTGGGAGACTACAATGAGCAGTTCTTC. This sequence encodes CASSPHVGDYNEQFF.

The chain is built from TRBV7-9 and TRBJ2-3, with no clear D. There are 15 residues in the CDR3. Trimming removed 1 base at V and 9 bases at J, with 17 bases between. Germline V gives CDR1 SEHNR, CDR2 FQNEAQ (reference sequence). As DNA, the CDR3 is TGTGCCAGCAGCTTAGAATTCCGCTCCCTAGACACGCAGTATTTT. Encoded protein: CASSLEFRSLDTQYF.

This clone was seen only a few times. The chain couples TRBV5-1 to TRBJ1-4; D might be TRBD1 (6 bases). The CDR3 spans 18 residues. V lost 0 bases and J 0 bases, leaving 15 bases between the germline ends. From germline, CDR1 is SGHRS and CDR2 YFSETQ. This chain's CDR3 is CASSLAWGSGATNEKLFF. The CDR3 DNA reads TGCGCCAGCAGCTTGGCCTGGGGGTCAGGGGCAACTAATGAAAAACTGTTTTTT.

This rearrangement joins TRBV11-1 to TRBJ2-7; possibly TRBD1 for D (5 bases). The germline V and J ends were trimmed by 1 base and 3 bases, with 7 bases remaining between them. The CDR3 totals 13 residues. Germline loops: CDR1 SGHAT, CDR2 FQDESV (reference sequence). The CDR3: CASSLGQNYEQYV. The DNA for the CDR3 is TGTGCCAGCAGCTTAGGACAGAACTACGAGCAGTACGTC.

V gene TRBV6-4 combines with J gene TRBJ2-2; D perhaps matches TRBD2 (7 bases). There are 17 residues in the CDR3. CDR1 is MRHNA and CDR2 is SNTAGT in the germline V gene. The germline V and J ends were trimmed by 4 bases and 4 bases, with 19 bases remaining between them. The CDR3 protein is CASSVKSGTIITGELFF. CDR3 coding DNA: TGTGCCAGCAGTGTCAAGAGCGGGACAATAATCACCGGGGAGCTGTTTTTT.

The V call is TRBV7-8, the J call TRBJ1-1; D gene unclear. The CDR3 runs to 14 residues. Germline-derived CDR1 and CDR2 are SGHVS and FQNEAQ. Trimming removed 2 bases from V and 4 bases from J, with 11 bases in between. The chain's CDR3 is CASSLKDRVTEAFF. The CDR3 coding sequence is TGTGCCAGCAGCTTAAAGGATCGGGTCACTGAAGCTTTCTTT.

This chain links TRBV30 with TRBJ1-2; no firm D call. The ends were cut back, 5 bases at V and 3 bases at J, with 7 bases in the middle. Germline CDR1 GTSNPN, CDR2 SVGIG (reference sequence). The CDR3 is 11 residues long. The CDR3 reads CAWGRDYGYTF. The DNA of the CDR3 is TGTGCCTGGGGTAGGGACTATGGCTACACCTTC.

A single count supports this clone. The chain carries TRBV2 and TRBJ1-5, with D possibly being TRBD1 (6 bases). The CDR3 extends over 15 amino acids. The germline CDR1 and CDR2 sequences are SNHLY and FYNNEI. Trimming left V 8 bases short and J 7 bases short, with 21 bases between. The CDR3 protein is CASSETDSQVQPQHF. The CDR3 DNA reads TGTGCCAGCTCTGAGACGGACAGCCAAGTCCAGCCCCAGCATTTT.